This T cell receptor beta chain derives from a study of blood T cell repertoires in COVID-19. Overall study: Samples taken during acute and convalescent COVID-19 were collected in the United States, Italy and Spain. In each case, the material was cDNA or gDNA derived from T cells, B-cell-depleted T cells, or PBMCs.

As processed by the authors: Amplification of reference gene primers provided the estimated nucleated cell counts. Assay used: immunoSEQ multiplex PCR; TCRdb lists only in-frame clones, some missing. D and trimming come from the DNA, and the V and J calls and clone size come from that table. The profile covers about 250,000 clones, with 89% appearing a single time and roughly 0.96% taken by the ten largest. Per the germline V gene, CDR1 is SGHRS and CDR2 is YFSETQ. The CDR3 loop spans 15 amino acids. V lost 7 bases and J lost 6; bases outside the gene matches: 11. This TCR was recovered from a woman aged 40 to 50 who had recovered from COVID-19. Sequenced: peripheral blood. The chain is built from TRBV5-1 and TRBJ2-1; 9 bases map to TRBD1. The CDR3 coding sequence is TGCGCCAGCGGCACCGGGACAGGGAGCGTCAATGAGCAGTTCTTC. It translates to CASGTGTGSVNEQFF.